These 23 T cell receptor beta chains came from one sample sequenced in a study of OX40 agonist ivuxolimab in advanced cancers. The data were produced by immunoSEQ multiplex PCR, yet TCRdb's version contains in-frame clones alone and is incomplete. The table shows tens of thousands of clones, with 85% to 90% occurring only once. The sample consisted of CD4+ or CD8+ T cells sorted from blood, taken in a trial of the OX40 agonist ivuxolimab. All receptors come from an adult with an advanced solid tumor such as melanoma, head and neck, liver or kidney cancer.

CDR3 coding DNA: TGCGCCAGCAGCGTGACGCGTCATAGCGGGGGCCCCGGGGATACGCAGTATTTT. Its protein is CASSVTRHSGGPGDTQYF. This chain joins TRBV5-1 and TRBJ2-3; 9 positions agree with TRBD2. V gave up 4 bases and J gave up 6 bases; unmatched junction bases: 18. The CDR3 is 18 amino acids. CDR1 and CDR2 (germline): SGHRS, YFSETQ.

The gene calls are TRBV30 and TRBJ2-7; 7 bases match TRBD2. Unmatched junction bases numbered 5, after V lost 2 bases and J lost 7 bases. The CDR3 has 12 amino acids. Germline V gives CDR1 GTSNPN, CDR2 SVGIG (reference sequence). The CDR3, as DNA: TGTGCCTGGAGTACCAGCGGGATTGAGCAGTACTTC. Translated: CAWSTSGIEQYF.

The chain is built from TRBV29-1 and TRBJ2-7; TRBD2 matches at 7 bases. Per the germline V gene, CDR1 is SQVTM and CDR2 is ANQGSEA. The junction had 10 bases not matched to a gene; V was cut back by 4 bases and J by 4 bases. The CDR3 spans 14 residues. Here the CDR3 DNA reads TGCAGCGTTGGAGGGGCGGGAGTAACGTACGAGCAGTACTTC. It codes for CSVGGAGVTYEQYF.

V usage is TRBV18 and J usage is TRBJ2-7; D call uncertain. CDR3 size: 11 residues. The V gene lost 5 bases and the J gene lost 1 base, with 3 bases spanning the gap. In germline, CDR1 is KGHSH, CDR2 LQKENI. CDR3 coding DNA: TGTGCCAGCTCATCTTCCTACGAGCAGTACTTC. It yields the protein CASSSSYEQYF.

The chain has TRBV7-8 and TRBJ2-5, with D tentatively TRBD1 (6 bases). Germline V gene data show CDR1 as SGHVS and CDR2 as FQNEAQ. V was clipped by 2 bases and J by 2 bases, with 12 bases between them. The CDR3 is 15 residues long. The chain's CDR3 is CASSLPYRVQETQYF. CDR3 nucleotide sequence: TGTGCCAGCAGCTTACCTTACAGGGTGCAAGAGACCCAGTACTTC.

This chain connects TRBV28 to TRBJ2-1; 12 bases agree with TRBD2. The CDR3 length is 15 residues. The germline V gene encodes CDR1 MDHEN and CDR2 SYDVKM. The ends lost 8 bases at V and 4 bases at J; junction bases unmatched: 6. The DNA for the CDR3 is TGTGCCAGCCTAACCGGGACTAGCGGGTACAATGAGCAGTTCTTC. Protein: CASLTGTSGYNEQFF.

The chain is built from TRBV11-2 and TRBJ2-5; no definite D call. Germline CDR1 reads SGHAT; CDR2 reads FQNNGV. Trimming stripped 3 bases from V and 7 bases from J, with 12 bases between. This CDR3 spans 13 amino acids. The DNA for the CDR3 is TGTGCCAGCAGCTTGGGTGATTCGGGGACCCAGTACTTC. Translating gives CASSLGDSGTQYF.

This chain connects TRBV18 to TRBJ2-5; no firm D call. V dropped 5 bases and J dropped 5 bases, with 6 bases sitting between them. The CDR3 is 11 amino acids. The germline V gene encodes CDR1 KGHSH and CDR2 LQKENI. The CDR3 region has the DNA TGTGCCAGCTCAACAGAGGAGACCCAGTACTTC. It yields the protein CASSTEETQYF. The variable domain in full, with the rest retrieved from reference TRBV18 and TRBJ2-5, is NAGVMQNPRHLVRRRGQEARLRCSPMKGHSHVYWYRQLPEEGLKFMVYLQKENIIDESGMPKERFSAEFPKEGPSILRIQQVVRGDSAAYFCASSTEETQYFGPGTRLLVL.

J is TRBJ2-2 and V is TRBV5-1; D is undetermined. The germline CDR1 and CDR2 sequences are SGHRS and YFSETQ. The CDR3 loop spans 13 amino acids. V shed 0 bases and J shed 1 base, with 1 base lying between them. The CDR3, as DNA: TGCGCCAGCAGCTTGGGGAACACCGGGGAGCTGTTTTTT. Encoded protein: CASSLGNTGELFF.

The chain has TRBV6-5 and TRBJ2-7, with D unresolved. The CDR3 is 15 amino acids. V dropped 6 bases and J dropped 0 bases, with 15 bases sitting between them. Per germline, CDR1 MNHEY and CDR2 SVGAGI. The DNA of the CDR3 is TGTGCCAGCAGCCCCGACGCTGCTTTCTCCTACGAGCAGTACTTC. Encoded protein: CASSPDAAFSYEQYF.

By frequency in the sample, this clone is medium-sized. This chain connects TRBV6-1 to TRBJ1-1; 7 bases map to TRBD1. Germline V lookup: CDR1 MNHNS, CDR2 SASEGT. The CDR3 totals 16 residues. Trimming removed 4 bases from V and 3 bases from J; junction bases left unmatched: 11. The DNA for the CDR3 is TGTGCCAGCAGTGTCCCCTACAGGGGCCTAGACACTGAAGCTTTCTTT. Encoded protein: CASSVPYRGLDTEAFF.

The chain couples TRBV7-3 to TRBJ2-5; D gene unclear. CDR1 and CDR2 (germline): SGHTA, FQGTGA. The CDR3 has 14 residues. Trimming stripped 1 base from V and 0 bases from J, with 6 bases between. The CDR3 DNA sequence: TGTGCCAGCAGCTTAAACCCCCACCAAGAGACCCAGTACTTC. This sequence encodes CASSLNPHQETQYF. The full variable domain, in which reference TRBV7-3 and TRBJ2-5 provide the parts outside the CDR3, is GAGVSQTPSNKVTEKGKYVELRCDPISGHTALYWYRQSLGQGPEFLIYFQGTGAADDSGLPNDRFFAVRPEGSVSTLKIQRTERGDSAVYLCASSLNPHQETQYFGPGTRLLVL.

J is TRBJ2-1 and V is TRBV11-3, with 7 bases fitting TRBD2. The trim removed 1 base at V and 7 bases at J, leaving 10 bases unmatched. The germline CDR1 and CDR2 sequences are SGHNT and YENEEA. The CDR3 loop spans 16 amino acids. The CDR3 nucleotides read TGTGCCAGCAGCTTAGGTATAGGCGGGAGATGGAATGAGCAGTTCTTC. Protein sequence: CASSLGIGGRWNEQFF. Looking up the rest from reference TRBV11-3 and TRBJ2-1 gives the full variable domain: EAGVVQSPRYKIIEKKQPVAFWCNPISGHNTLYWYLQNLGQGPELLIRYENEEAVDDSQLPKDRFSAERLKGVDSTLKIQPAELGDSAVYLCASSLGIGGRWNEQFFGPGTRLTVL.

The chain recombines TRBV7-9 with TRBJ2-3; 8 positions match TRBD1. The CDR3 runs to 14 residues. Looked up from germline, CDR1 is SEHNR and CDR2 is FQNEAQ (reference sequence). V lost 8 bases and J lost 0; bases outside the gene matches: 4. The CDR3 spells CASSRQGSTDTQYF. The CDR3 nucleotides read TGTGCCAGCTCCCGACAGGGGAGCACAGATACGCAGTATTTT. Combining the CDR3 with reference TRBV7-9 and TRBJ2-3 gives the whole variable domain DTGVSQNPRHKITKRGQNVTFRCDPISEHNRLYWYRQTLGQGPEFLTYFQNEAQLEKSRLLSDRFSAERPKGSFSTLEIQRTEQGDSAMYLCASSRQGSTDTQYFGPGTRLTVL.

The chain joins TRBV10-3 to TRBJ1-3; a weak D match, TRBD1 (5 bases). CDR3 length: 17 residues. Trimming removed 3 bases at V and 0 bases at J, with 15 bases between. The germline CDR1 and CDR2 sequences are ENHRY and SYGVKD. The CDR3 protein is CAISDPGRKSSGNTIYF. CDR3 nucleotide sequence: TGTGCCATCAGTGACCCGGGACGGAAGAGCTCTGGAAACACCATATATTTT.

The chain joins TRBV4-3 to TRBJ2-2; D gene unclear. Trimming shortened V by 3 bases and J by 5 bases, and 19 bases separated the two germline ends. Germline V gene lookup returns CDR1 LGHNA and CDR2 YSLEER. This CDR3 is built from 17 residues. CDR3 DNA: TGCGCCAGCAGCCAGGGAACTACCGGGCCACCTACCGGGGAGCTGTTTTTT. Its protein is CASSQGTTGPPTGELFF.

The chain recombines TRBV13 with TRBJ2-7; D may be TRBD2 (6 bases). V lost 3 bases, J lost 3 bases, and 12 bases lay in between. CDR1 PRHDT and CDR2 FYEKMQ come from the germline V gene (reference sequence). The CDR3 covers 14 residues. This CDR3 is CASSFSGAGYEQYF. CDR3 in DNA: TGTGCCAGCAGCTTTAGCGGAGCCGGCTACGAGCAGTACTTC.

V gene TRBV6-5 combines with J gene TRBJ1-4; the D gene is possibly TRBD1 (6 bases). The CDR3 covers 15 residues. The V end was cut by 6 bases, the J end by 4 bases, with 15 bases between. Germline V CDR1 and CDR2: MNHEY, SVGAGI. The CDR3 loop reads CASSSGGLGNEKLFF. DNA of the CDR3: TGTGCCAGCAGCTCCGGGGGGCTGGGTAATGAAAAACTGTTTTTT.

The genes are TRBV7-9 and TRBJ1-1, with a tentative D call TRBD1 (5 bases). Germline assignment: CDR1 SEHNR and CDR2 FQNEAQ (reference sequence). V lost 2 bases to trimming and J lost 1 base, with 8 bases between them. The CDR3 totals 14 residues. DNA of the CDR3: TGTGCCAGCAGCTTACAGGGTTCGAACACTGAAGCTTTCTTT. Translated: CASSLQGSNTEAFF.

The rearrangement links TRBV27 to TRBJ2-1; 9 nucleotides line up with TRBD2. The length of the CDR3 is 16 residues. Germline CDR1 MNHEY, CDR2 SMNVEV (reference sequence). V lost 5 bases to trimming and J lost 7 bases; unmatched junction nucleotides: 12. In DNA, the CDR3 is TGTGCCAGCAGTAACCCCCTAGCGGGGATAGGAAATGAGCAGTTCTTC. This encodes CASSNPLAGIGNEQFF.

V gene TRBV4-1 combines with J gene TRBJ1-5; tentatively, D is TRBD1 (5 bases). CDR3 length equals 15 residues. The germline gives CDR1 MGHRA, CDR2 YSYEKL. V was pared by 4 bases and J by 1 base, with 11 bases between. The CDR3 protein is CASSLGGESNQPQHF. Written as DNA, the CDR3 is TGCGCCAGCAGCCTGGGGGGGGAGAGCAATCAGCCCCAGCATTTT.

This clone has only one observation. V is TRBV5-1 and J is TRBJ2-7; TRBD1 matches at 7 bases. The CDR3 covers 15 residues. Losses at the gene ends were 3 bases for V and 1 base for J; bases not matched to a gene: 7. Per the germline V gene, CDR1 is SGHRS and CDR2 is YFSETQ. CDR3 nucleotide sequence: TGCGCCAGCAGCTACACCGGGACAGAGTCCTACGAGCAGTACTTC. It yields the protein CASSYTGTESYEQYF.

The J gene is TRBJ2-5, the V gene TRBV2; 9 bases are shared with TRBD1. In germline, CDR1 is SNHLY, CDR2 FYNNEI. V was pared by 8 bases and J by 4 bases, with 8 bases of the junction left unmatched. This CDR3 contains 14 residues. The CDR3: CASSPKDRGETQYF. The CDR3 DNA follows: TGTGCCAGCTCCCCTAAGGACAGGGGAGAGACCCAGTACTTC.